Given below is one T cell receptor (beta chain) in context. Its antigen is undetermined. Oncomine TCR Beta short-read sequencing was applied to DNA from cultured CD4+ T cells. TCRdb reprocessed the PCR reads with MiXCR, giving one entry per CDR3 protein. The data show 20,000 to 25,000 distinct CDR3 sequences, 58% seen once. This specimen comes from a study of vaccination and CD4 T cells after COVID-19. As for treatment: approximately 9-day PBMC culture with coronavirus spike peptide pools or control peptides (ViraFEST assay). ViraFEST relied on peptide pools to expand antigen-specific T cells; the TCRs were sequenced afterward. Dates of PCR positivity, March to December 2020, preceded the US Alpha, Beta and Delta variants. The culture of more than 1.5 million PBMCs per well included approximately 10 IU/ml IL-2 and about 11 ug/ml peptide pools. The germline V gene has CDR1 GTSNPN and CDR2 SVGIG (reference sequence). V shed 3 bases and J 3 bases; nucleotides not matched to a gene: 1. The CDR3 runs to 12 residues.

The chain joins TRBV30 to TRBJ1-1, with 7 bases matching TRBD1. This receptor was taken from a human donor who had recovered from COVID-19. The sequenced sample consisted of CD4+ T cells from blood, cultured in vitro. As DNA, the CDR3 is TGTGCCTGGAGGGACAGGTACACTGAAGCTTTCTTT. Encoded protein: CAWRDRYTEAFF.